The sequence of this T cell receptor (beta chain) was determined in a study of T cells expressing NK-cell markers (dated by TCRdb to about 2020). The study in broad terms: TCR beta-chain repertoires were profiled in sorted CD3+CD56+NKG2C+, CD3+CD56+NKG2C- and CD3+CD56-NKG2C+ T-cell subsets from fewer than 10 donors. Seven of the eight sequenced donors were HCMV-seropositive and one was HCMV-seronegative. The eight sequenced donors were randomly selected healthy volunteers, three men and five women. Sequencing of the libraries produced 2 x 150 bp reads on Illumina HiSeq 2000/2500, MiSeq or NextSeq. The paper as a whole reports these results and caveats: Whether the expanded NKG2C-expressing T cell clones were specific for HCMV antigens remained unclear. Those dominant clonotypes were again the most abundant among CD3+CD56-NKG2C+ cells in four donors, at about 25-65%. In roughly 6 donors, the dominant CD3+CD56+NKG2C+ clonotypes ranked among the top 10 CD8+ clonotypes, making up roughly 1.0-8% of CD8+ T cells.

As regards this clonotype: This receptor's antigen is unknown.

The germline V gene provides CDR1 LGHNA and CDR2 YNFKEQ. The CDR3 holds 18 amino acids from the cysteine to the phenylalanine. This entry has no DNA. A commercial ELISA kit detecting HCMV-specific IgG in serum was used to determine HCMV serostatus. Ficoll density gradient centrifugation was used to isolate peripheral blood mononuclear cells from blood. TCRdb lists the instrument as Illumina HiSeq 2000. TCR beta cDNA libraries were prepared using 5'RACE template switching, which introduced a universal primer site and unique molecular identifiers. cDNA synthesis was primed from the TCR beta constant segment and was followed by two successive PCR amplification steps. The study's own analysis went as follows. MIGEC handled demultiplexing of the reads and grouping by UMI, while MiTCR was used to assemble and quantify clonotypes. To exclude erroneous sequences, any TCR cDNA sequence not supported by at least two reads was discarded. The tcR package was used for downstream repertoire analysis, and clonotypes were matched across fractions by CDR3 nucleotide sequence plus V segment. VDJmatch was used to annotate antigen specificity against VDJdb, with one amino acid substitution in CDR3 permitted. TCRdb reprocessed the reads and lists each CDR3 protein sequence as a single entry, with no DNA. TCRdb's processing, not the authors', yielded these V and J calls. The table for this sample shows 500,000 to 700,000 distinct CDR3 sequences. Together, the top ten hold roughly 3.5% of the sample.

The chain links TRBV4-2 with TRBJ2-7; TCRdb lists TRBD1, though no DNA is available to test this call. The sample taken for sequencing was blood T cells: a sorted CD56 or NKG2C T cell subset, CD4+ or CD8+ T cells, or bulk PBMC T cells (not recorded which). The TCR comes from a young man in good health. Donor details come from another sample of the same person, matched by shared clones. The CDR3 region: CASSQDKWGGGSSYEQYF.